Here is one T cell receptor (beta chain) with its context. CDR1 is LNHDA, CDR2 SQIVND, per germline (reference sequence). Trimming took 6 bases from V and 6 from J, leaving 21 bases between them. The CDR3 covers 16 residues. This specimen belongs to a study of OX40 agonist ivuxolimab in advanced cancers. Method: immunoSEQ multiplex PCR; TCRdb's copy keeps in-frame clones and lacks some. The repertoire includes around 70,000 clones, around nine tenths of them detected once, and roughly 0.89% sits in the top ten. Sequenced here: CD4+ or CD8+ T cells sorted from blood, sampled in a trial of the OX40 agonist ivuxolimab. The chain recombines TRBV19 with TRBJ2-1, with a weak D call TRBD2 (6 bases). The receptor's source is an adult with an advanced solid tumor such as melanoma, head and neck, liver or kidney cancer. The CDR3 coding sequence is TGTGCCAGTAGCCAAGACCGGGACTTCAACTCCAATGAGCAGTTCTTC. Amino acid sequence: CASSQDRDFNSNEQFF.